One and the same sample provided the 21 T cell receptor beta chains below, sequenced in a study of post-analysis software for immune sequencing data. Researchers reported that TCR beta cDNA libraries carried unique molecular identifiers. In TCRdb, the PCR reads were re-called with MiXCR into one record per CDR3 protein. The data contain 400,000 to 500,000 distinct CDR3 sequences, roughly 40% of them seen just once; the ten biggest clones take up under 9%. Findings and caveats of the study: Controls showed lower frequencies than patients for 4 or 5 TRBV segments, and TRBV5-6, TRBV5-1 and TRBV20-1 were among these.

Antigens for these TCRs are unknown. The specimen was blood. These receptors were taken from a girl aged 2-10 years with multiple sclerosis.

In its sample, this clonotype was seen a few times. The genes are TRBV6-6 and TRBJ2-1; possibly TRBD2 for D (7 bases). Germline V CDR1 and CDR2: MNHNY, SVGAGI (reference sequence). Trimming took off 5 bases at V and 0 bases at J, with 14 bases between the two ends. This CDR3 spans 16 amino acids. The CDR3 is CASSGQRGGSYNEQFF. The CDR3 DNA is TGTGCCAGCAGTGGACAGCGGGGTGGCTCCTACAATGAGCAGTTCTTC.

The chain's CDR3 is CASSRADRQETQYF. The CDR3 DNA reads as TGTGCCAGCAGTAGGGCTGACAGGCAAGAGACCCAGTACTTC. The chain recombines TRBV12-3 or TRBV12-4 with TRBJ2-5; possible D gene TRBD1, 6 bases. This CDR3 has 14 residues. Trimming took off 5 bases at V and 2 bases at J, with 12 bases between the two ends.

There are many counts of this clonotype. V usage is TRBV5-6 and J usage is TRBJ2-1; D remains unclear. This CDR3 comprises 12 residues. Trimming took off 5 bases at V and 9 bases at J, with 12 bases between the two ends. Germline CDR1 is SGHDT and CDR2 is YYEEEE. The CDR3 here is CASSPDPSEQFF. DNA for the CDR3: TGTGCCAGCAGTCCGGACCCGAGTGAGCAGTTCTTC.

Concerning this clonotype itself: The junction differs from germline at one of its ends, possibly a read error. CDR3 protein: CSGTGTGDEKRFF. In DNA, the CDR3 is TGCAGCGGTACCGGGACAGGGGATGAAAAACGGTTTTTT. The rearrangement uses TRBV29-1 and TRBJ1-4; 10 bases line up with TRBD1. The CDR3 loop spans 13 amino acids. CDR1 SQVTM and CDR2 ANQGSEA come from the germline V gene.

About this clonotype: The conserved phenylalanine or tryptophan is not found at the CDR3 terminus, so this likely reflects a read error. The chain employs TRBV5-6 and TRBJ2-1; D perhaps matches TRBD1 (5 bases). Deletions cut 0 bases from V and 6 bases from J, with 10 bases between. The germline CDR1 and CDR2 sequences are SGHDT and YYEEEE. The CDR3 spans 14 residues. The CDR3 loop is CASSLVQGINEQFV. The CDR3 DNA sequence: TGTGCCAGCAGCTTGGTTCAGGGAATCAATGAGCAGTTCGTC.

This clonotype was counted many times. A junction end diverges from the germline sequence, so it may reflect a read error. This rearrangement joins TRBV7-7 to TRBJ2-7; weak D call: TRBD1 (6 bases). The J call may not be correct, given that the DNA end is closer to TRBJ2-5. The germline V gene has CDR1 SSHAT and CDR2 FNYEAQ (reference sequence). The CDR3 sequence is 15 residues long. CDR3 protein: CASSPRGVALQTQYF. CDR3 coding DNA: TGTGCTAGCAGCCCCAGGGGCGTAGCTCTACAGACCCAGTACTTC.

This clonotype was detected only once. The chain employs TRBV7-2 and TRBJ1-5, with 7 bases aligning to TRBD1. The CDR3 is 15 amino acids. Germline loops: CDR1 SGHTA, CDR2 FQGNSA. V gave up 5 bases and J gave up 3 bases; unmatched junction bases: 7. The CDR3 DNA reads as TGTGCCAGCAGCCCCGGACAGGTAATCAATCAGCCCCAGCATTTT. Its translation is CASSPGQVINQPQHF.

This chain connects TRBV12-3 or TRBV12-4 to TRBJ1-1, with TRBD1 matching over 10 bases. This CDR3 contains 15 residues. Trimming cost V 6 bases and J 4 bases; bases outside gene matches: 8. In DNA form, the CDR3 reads TGTGCCAGCAGCGGACAGGGGGACTCAGTCACTGAAGCTTTCTTT. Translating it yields CASSGQGDSVTEAFF.

CDR3 nucleotide sequence: TGCAGTGCTAGACCCCCTAGCGGAACCTCCTACGAGCAGTACTTC. Translating it yields CSARPPSGTSYEQYF. The chain is built from TRBV20-1 and TRBJ2-7; 7 nucleotides agree with TRBD2. Looked up from germline, CDR1 is DFQATT and CDR2 is SNEGSKA (reference sequence). The CDR3 runs 15 residues. The V segment lost 2 bases and the J segment 0 bases; nucleotides outside the gene matches: 7.

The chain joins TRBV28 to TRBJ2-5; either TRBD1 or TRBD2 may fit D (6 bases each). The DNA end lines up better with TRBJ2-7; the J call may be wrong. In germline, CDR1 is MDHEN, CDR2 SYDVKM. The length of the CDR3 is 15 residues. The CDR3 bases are TGTGCCAGCAGTTTAGAGGGGGACTGGGATTACGAGCAGTACTTC. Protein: CASSLEGDWDYEQYF.

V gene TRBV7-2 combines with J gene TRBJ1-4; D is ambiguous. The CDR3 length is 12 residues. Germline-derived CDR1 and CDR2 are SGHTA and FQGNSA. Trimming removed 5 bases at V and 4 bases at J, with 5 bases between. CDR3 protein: CASSPYNEKLFF. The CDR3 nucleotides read TGTGCCAGCAGCCCTTATAATGAAAAACTGTTTTTT.

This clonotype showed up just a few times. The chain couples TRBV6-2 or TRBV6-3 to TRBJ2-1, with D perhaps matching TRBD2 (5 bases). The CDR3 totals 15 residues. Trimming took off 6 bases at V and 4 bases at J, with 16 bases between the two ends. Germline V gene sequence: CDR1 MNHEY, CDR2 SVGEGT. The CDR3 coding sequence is TGTGCCAGCAGGAGGTGGACTGGGGATTACAATGAGCAGTTCTTC. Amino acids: CASRRWTGDYNEQFF.

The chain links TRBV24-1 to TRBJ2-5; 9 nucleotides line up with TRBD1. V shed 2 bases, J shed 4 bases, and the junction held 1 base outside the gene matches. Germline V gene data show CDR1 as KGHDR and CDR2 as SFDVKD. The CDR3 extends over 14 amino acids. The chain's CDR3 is CATSDWDRAETQYF. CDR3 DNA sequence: TGTGCCACCAGTGATTGGGACAGGGCAGAGACCCAGTACTTC.

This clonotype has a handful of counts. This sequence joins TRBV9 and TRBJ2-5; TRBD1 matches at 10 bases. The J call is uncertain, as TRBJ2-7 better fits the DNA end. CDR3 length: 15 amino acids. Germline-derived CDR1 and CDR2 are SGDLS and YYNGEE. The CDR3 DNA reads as TGTGCCAGCAGCGATCGGACAGGGGGACTCTTCGAGCAGTACTTC. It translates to CASSDRTGGLFEQYF.

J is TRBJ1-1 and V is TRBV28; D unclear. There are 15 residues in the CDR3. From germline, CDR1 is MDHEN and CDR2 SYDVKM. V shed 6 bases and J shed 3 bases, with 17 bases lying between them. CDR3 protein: CASRLNRIVDTEAFF. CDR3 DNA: TGTGCCAGCAGATTAAACCGAATCGTGGACACTGAAGCTTTCTTT.

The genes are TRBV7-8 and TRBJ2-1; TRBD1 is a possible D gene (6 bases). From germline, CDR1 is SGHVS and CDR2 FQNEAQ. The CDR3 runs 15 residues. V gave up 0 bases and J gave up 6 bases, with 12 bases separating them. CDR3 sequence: CASSLATGGRNEQFF. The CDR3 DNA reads TGTGCCAGCAGCTTAGCGACAGGCGGGCGCAATGAGCAGTTCTTC.

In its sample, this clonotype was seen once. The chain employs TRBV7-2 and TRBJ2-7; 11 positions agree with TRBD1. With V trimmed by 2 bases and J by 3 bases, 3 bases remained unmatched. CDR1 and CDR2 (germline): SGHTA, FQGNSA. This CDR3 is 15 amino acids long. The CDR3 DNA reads TGTGCCAGCAGCTTAAGGACAGGGGGCTTCTACGAGCAGTACTTC. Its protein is CASSLRTGGFYEQYF.

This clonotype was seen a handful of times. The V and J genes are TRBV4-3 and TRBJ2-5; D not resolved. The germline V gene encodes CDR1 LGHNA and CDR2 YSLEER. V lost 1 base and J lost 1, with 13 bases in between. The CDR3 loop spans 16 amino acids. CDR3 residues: CASSQGAVRSQETQYF. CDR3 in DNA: TGCGCCAGCAGCCAAGGAGCAGTCCGTTCCCAAGAGACCCAGTACTTC.

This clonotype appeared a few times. In DNA, the CDR3 is TGCAGCGCCGGGACATTCGAGGATGAGCAGTTCTTC. Protein: CSAGTFEDEQFF. The chain carries TRBV29-1 and TRBJ2-1, with D perhaps TRBD1 (6 bases). The CDR3 is 12 amino acids. V was trimmed by 7 bases and J by 8 bases, leaving 15 bases between them. Germline values: CDR1 SQVTM, CDR2 ANQGSEA.

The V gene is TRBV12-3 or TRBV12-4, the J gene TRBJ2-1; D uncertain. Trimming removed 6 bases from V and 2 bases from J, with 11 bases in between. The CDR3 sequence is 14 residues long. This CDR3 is CASRSQDTYNEQFF. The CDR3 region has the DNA TGTGCCAGCAGGTCTCAGGATACCTACAATGAGCAGTTCTTC.

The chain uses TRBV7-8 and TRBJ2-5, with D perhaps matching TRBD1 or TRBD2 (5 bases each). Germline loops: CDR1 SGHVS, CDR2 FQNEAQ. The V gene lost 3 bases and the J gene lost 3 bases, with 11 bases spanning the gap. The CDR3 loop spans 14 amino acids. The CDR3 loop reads CASSFIREKETQYF. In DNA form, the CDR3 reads TGTGCCAGCAGCTTCATCAGGGAGAAAGAGACCCAGTACTTC.